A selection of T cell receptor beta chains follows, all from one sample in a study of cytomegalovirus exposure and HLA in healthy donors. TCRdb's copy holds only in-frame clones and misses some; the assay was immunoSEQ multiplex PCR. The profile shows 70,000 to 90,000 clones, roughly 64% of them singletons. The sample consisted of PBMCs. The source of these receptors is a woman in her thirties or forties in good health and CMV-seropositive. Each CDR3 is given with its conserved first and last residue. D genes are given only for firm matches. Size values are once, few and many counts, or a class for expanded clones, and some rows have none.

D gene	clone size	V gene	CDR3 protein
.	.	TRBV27	CASSFNSYYEQYF
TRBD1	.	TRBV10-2	CASRQGVEQYF
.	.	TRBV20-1	CSAYARGTQYF
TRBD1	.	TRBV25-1	CASSTKKDRGRYGYTF
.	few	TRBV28	CASSFLREGSEAFF
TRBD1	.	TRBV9	CASSAPTGRNTIYF
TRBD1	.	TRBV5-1	CASSPGQDYEKLFF
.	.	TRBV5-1	CASSFFSVNTEAFF
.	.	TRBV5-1	CASRTGQINTEAFF
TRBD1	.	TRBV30	CAWDRGPKLTGNTIYF
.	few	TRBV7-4	CASSLECGNNSNQPQHF